The entry below gives a single T cell receptor beta chain sequence along with its context. The data belong to a study of blood T cell repertoires in COVID-19. Study summary: Both acute and convalescent COVID-19 samples were obtained from the United States, Italy and Spain. Nucleic acid was either cDNA or gDNA, and it came from T cells, B-cell-depleted T cells, or PBMCs.

The CDR3 spans 18 residues. With 0 bases removed from V and 6 bases from J, the gap between germline ends came to 21 bases. Germline CDR1 WSHSY, CDR2 SAAADI. Clones were read by immunoSEQ multiplex PCR, and TCRdb kept only the in-frame ones, dropping some. The sample records approximately 76,000 clones, around 85% being singletons. The TCR was taken from a man between 25 and 39 years old with acute or convalescent COVID-19. Sequenced: peripheral blood. This chain links TRBV10-2 with TRBJ2-1, with D possibly matching TRBD2 (5 bases). CDR3 sequence (DNA): TGCGCCAGCAGTGAGTCGAAGGTGGGGAGAGTATTTAGCAATGAGCAGTTCTTC. It encodes CASSESKVGRVFSNEQFF.